The present entry profiles one T cell receptor beta chain with its context. The clone's antigen remains unknown. No much larger clone is present one base from it, and per-base qualities are unavailable. High-throughput TCRbeta CDR3 sequencing of frozen genomic DNA was performed by immunoSEQ, including PCR amplification, mapping, bias correction and internal controls. Per the original workflow: Productive rearrangements were kept, and unique TCRbeta sequences were defined by CDR3 nucleotide sequence plus V and J gene. For classification of a sequence as donor-reactive, at least 5-fold expansion in CFSE-low cells relative to unstimulated pre-transplant cells and a frequency of at least 0.01% were required. To ensure at least 90% detection power, minimum frequency thresholds were set for each subject based on that subject's lowest-template unstimulated sample. Jensen-Shannon divergence between the top 1000 TCRbeta sequences post-transplant and pre-transplant was used to measure repertoire turnover. Two-sided Fisher's exact tests were used to test for changes in how often donor-reactive sequences were detected. Entries here come from immuneACCESS through TCRdb and include only in-frame sequences with V and J called. Some clones fail to appear in such tables; in the studies checked, an unresolved V gene covers under half of the shortfall, and the cause of the remainder is unknown. The DNA was the basis for D and trimming; V, J and clone size are from that table. Recorded for this sample are roughly 55,000 clones; 65% to 85% of them occurred a single time. Over 6.5% of the sample is held by the ten biggest clonotypes.

These data originate in a study of T cell clones after liver transplantation (dated by TCRdb to about 2019). In the study overall: Samples were obtained from ITN030ST, a randomized trial in which withdrawal of immunosuppression was attempted within 2 years of liver transplantation. No induction therapy was given to the subjects, and standard immunosuppression was administered until randomization at 12-24 months post-transplant. Third party-reactive TCRbeta sequences from pre-transplant MLRs were also identified as an antigen-independent comparator for donor-reactive sequences. Donor-reactive T cell clones were identified using TCRbeta sequencing after a pre-transplant mixed lymphocyte reaction and were then followed in post-transplant blood. Tolerance meant complete immunosuppression withdrawal for at least one year without liver enzymes rising beyond twice the upper limit of normal. Of the eight recipients, a few were HCV-positive, while the remaining recipients had been transplanted for non-autoimmune, non-viral indications. A cohort of 8 liver transplant recipients was studied, of whom 3 were classified as tolerant and 5 as non-tolerant. Blood samples were taken pre-transplant, pre-randomization before withdrawal, and post-randomization after full withdrawal or failed withdrawal.

Its CDR3 holds 14 amino acids, cysteine through phenylalanine. CDR3 DNA only is kept here, 42 bases in frame from base 1. Per the germline V gene, SGHTA is the CDR1 and FQGNSA is the CDR2. V ends up 0 bases short and J 11 bases short, with an unmatched junction base count of 5. The time point label, read with the paper, signifies: pre-transplant. Thawed unstimulated PBMCs were stained for CD3, CD4 and CD8 and FACS-sorted into CD3+CD4+ and CD3+CD8+ populations. Randomization to immunosuppression withdrawal applied to every one of the 8 studied subjects. Genomic DNA was isolated with the Qiagen DNeasy Blood and Tissue Kit. Study-level results and caveats: A greater decline was seen for donor-reactive sequences than for third party-reactive sequences, suggesting partial antigen-specific deletion unrelated to withdrawal success. Low numbers of available donor cells limited the measurable donor-reactive repertoire in a couple of subjects. Without allograft tissue specimens, donor-reactive T cells may have migrated into the graft rather than being deleted. Once repertoire turnover was taken into account, donor-reactive detection showed a significant reduction for CD4 in 7 of 8 subjects and for CD8 in 8 of 8. In most of the 8 subjects, circulating donor-reactive CD4 TCRbeta sequences decreased significantly after transplant, regardless of tolerance or HCV status. Conclusions were preliminary, limited by small, heterogeneous patient numbers and non-standardized post-transplant time points.

The clonotype originates from a human donor who received a liver transplant. The sequence is built from TRBV7-2 and TRBJ2-1; the central 9 bases match TRBD2. The sequencing used CD4+ T cells from blood, collected before liver transplant. In nucleotides, the sequence is TGTGCCAGCAGCTTAGCGGCTAGCGGGGTACAGCAGTTCTTC. This is translated as CASSLAASGVQQFF.